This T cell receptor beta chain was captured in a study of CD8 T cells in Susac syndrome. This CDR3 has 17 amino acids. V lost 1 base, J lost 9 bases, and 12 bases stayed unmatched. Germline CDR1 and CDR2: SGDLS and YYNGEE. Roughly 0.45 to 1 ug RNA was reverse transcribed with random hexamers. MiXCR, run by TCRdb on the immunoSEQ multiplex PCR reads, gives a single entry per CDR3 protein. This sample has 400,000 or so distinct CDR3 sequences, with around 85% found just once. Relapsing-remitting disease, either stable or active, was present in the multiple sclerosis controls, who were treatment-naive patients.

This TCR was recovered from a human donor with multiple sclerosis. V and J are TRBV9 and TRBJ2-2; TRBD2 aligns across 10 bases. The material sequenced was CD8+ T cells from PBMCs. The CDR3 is CASSVNPGSGRLRELFF. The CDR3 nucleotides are TGTGCCAGCAGCGTAAATCCCGGTAGCGGGAGGTTAAGGGAGCTGTTTTTT.